Below, 18 T cell receptor beta chains from the same sample are listed, as sequenced in a study of tumor-infiltrating lymphocytes in primary liver carcinoma. Unsorted bulk tissue, about 19-32 mg of it, served as the source for co-extraction of RNA and DNA. A constant-region primer primed TCR beta cDNA synthesis from 400 to 550 ng of total RNA. Libraries covering TCR beta were generated through three nested multiplex PCR rounds (using a slightly modified ARM-PCR). Forward primers for TRBV1-TRBV30 and a C-beta reverse primer served the first two PCR rounds, at about 10 cycles each. TCRdb fed the multiplex PCR reads into MiXCR, producing one record per CDR3 protein. The sample records tens of thousands of distinct CDR3 sequences, roughly 74% being singletons. The specimen was liver tumor tissue from sampling region 4. Indicated subset: tumor region T4, right-lateral pole. Receptor source: a man between 40 and 49 years old with primary liver carcinoma and hepatitis B virus infection.

As concerns this clonotype: Relative to the germline gene, one junction end is altered; a read error may explain this. V gene TRBV11-2 combines with J gene TRBJ2-3; tentatively, D is TRBD2 (6 bases). This CDR3 has 18 amino acids. Germline assignment: CDR1 SGHAT and CDR2 FQNNGV. CDR3 sequence reads: CASSEAPQRLAITDTQYF. CDR3 nucleotide sequence: TGTGCCAGCAGCGAGGCCCCACAGAGGCTAGCGATCACAGATACGCAATATTTT.

Concerning this clonotype: This may come from a read error, since a much larger clone is one base off. This chain uses TRBV20-1 with TRBJ2-1, with D possibly TRBD2 on 6 matching bases. Germline CDR1 reads DFQATT; CDR2 reads SNEGSKA (reference sequence). V lost 3 bases and J lost 12, with 18 bases in between. The CDR3 is 13 amino acids. CDR3 sequence: CSASGGSSGWQFF. CDR3 coding DNA: TGCAGTGCTAGTGGGGGGAGTAGCGGTTGGCAGTTCTTC.

As for this clonotype: One end of the junction is discordant with germline, which a read error may explain. This chain uses TRBV7-9 with TRBJ2-1; D is uncertain. The germline CDR1 and CDR2 sequences are SEHNR and FQNEAQ (reference sequence). The length of the CDR3 is 14 residues. The CDR3 nucleotides are TGTGTCAGCAGAATAGAAGGTAGTCGGTCTGAGCAGTTCTTC. Its protein is CVSRIEGSRSEQFF.

Remarks on this clonotype: Relative to the germline gene, one junction end is altered; a read error may explain this. The V gene is TRBV7-9, the J gene TRBJ2-1, with D perhaps matching TRBD2 (7 bases). This CDR3 spans 14 amino acids. Germline V gene sequence: CDR1 SEHNR, CDR2 FQNEAQ (reference sequence). CDR3 sequence: CTSSLPGGRNERFF. CDR3 bases: TGTACCAGCAGCCTTCCCGGGGGGCGGAATGAGCGGTTCTTC.

V usage is TRBV6-5 and J usage is TRBJ2-3; 8 nucleotides agree with TRBD2. CDR3 length: 14 residues. Germline CDR1 MNHEY, CDR2 SVGAGI. V lost 7 bases and J lost 3; bases outside the gene matches: 6. The CDR3 nucleotides read TGTGCCAGCAACCCAGGACTAGCAACAGATACGCAGTATTTT. Translation gives CASNPGLATDTQYF.

The sample holds a few counts of this clonotype. The conserved phenylalanine or tryptophan normally closing the CDR3 is absent here, so this likely arose from a read error. The chain recombines TRBV6-2 or TRBV6-3 with TRBJ2-5, with D tentatively TRBD1 (6 bases). The CDR3 contains 14 residues. Germline CDR1 and CDR2: MNHEY and SVGEGT. The CDR3 reads CVSSSRTVMETQYI. The CDR3 nucleotides are TGTGTCAGCAGTTCACGGACAGTTATGGAGACCCAGTACATC.

The J gene is TRBJ2-3, the V gene TRBV11-1; D is undetermined. The CDR3 has 14 amino acids. Looked up from germline, CDR1 is SGHAT and CDR2 is FQDESV (reference sequence). With 5 bases removed from V and 6 bases from J, the gap between germline ends came to 15 bases. CDR3 coding DNA: TGTGCCAGCAGCCTAAAGTCTGACACTGATACGCAGTATTTT. It is translated as CASSLKSDTDTQYF.

The chain couples TRBV11-1 to TRBJ2-4; no firm D call. The CDR3 runs 13 residues. The V gene's germline CDR1 is SGHAT and CDR2 FQDESV (reference sequence). Trimming pared 5 bases from V and 2 bases from J, leaving 7 bases between. The DNA of the CDR3 is TGTGCCAGCAGCCCCCCCCCCAAAAACATTCAGTACTTC. Translation: CASSPPPKNIQYF.

A note on this clonotype: Here the CDR3 omits its conserved ending phenylalanine or tryptophan, so a read error is the likely source. This rearrangement joins TRBV12-3 or TRBV12-4 to TRBJ2-7; 10 nucleotides match TRBD1. The CDR3 has 15 amino acids. The V segment lost 7 bases and the J segment 0 bases; nucleotides outside the gene matches: 6. CDR3 loop: CASKPGQGISYEQYI. In DNA, the CDR3 is TGTGCCAGCAAACCGGGACAGGGGATCTCCTACGAGCAGTACATC.

The chain carries TRBV28 and TRBJ2-3, with D maybe TRBD2 (6 bases). There are 22 residues in the CDR3. V dropped 5 bases and J dropped 3 bases, with 36 bases sitting between them. CDR1 is MDHEN and CDR2 is SYDVKM in the germline V gene. CDR3 region: CASSLLPWTNGIRGIGTDTQYF. In nucleotides, the CDR3 is TGTGCCAGCAGTCTACTCCCCTGGACTAACGGGATAAGAGGTATTGGGACAGATACGCAGTATTTT.

Relative to its sample, this clonotype is large. The chain is built from TRBV11-2 and TRBJ1-5; perhaps TRBD1 as D (6 bases). This CDR3 contains 16 residues. V lost 5 bases and J 4 bases, leaving 18 bases between the germline ends. Germline V gene data show CDR1 as SGHAT and CDR2 as FQNNGV. CDR3 sequence reads: CASSLKGGLTNQPQHF. The CDR3, as DNA: TGTGCCAGCAGCCTAAAAGGGGGACTGACGAATCAGCCCCAGCATTTT.

This clonotype was counted only a few times. The chain is built from TRBV30 and TRBJ2-1, with a tentative D call TRBD2 (6 bases). The germline CDR1 and CDR2 sequences are GTSNPN and SVGIG (reference sequence). This CDR3 region has 16 residues. V shed 1 base and J shed 9 bases, with 22 bases lying between them. CDR3 DNA sequence: TGTGCCTGGAGTGATAGCGGAAGGGCCGATGGCGCTGAGCAGTTCTTC. Translated: CAWSDSGRADGAEQFF.

As concerns this clonotype: Its ends do not fully match the called genes, so a read error is possible. The chain links TRBV12-3 or TRBV12-4 to TRBJ2-1, with 11 bases that match TRBD2. The CDR3 has 15 residues. CDR3 in amino acids: CASSLAGGPYNEQSF. The CDR3 DNA sequence: TGTGCTAGCAGTTTAGCGGGAGGGCCCTACAACGAGCAGTCCTTC.

This clonotype was recorded only once. The CDR3 end shows no conserved phenylalanine or tryptophan, and so a read error is likely. This chain uses TRBV11-1 with TRBJ2-4, with 7 bases that match TRBD2. Trimming removed 3 bases from V and 4 bases from J; junction bases left unmatched: 12. Per germline, CDR1 SGHAT and CDR2 FQDESV (reference sequence). The CDR3 is made up of 17 amino acids. The CDR3 loop reads CASSFPGTSETKNIQYI. CDR3 nucleotides: TGTGCCAGCAGCTTTCCCGGAACTAGCGAGACTAAAAACATTCAGTACATC.

About this clonotype: A much larger clone lies a single base off, so this may be a read error. V usage is TRBV7-6 and J usage is TRBJ2-7; 10 nucleotides align to TRBD2. The CDR3 has 15 residues. The V gene's germline CDR1 is SGHVS and CDR2 FNYEAQ. The CDR3 DNA reads as TGTGTCAGCAGCTTGGCAGCGGGAGGGCCTTTCGAGCAGTACTTC. Translated, it gives CVSSLAAGGPFEQYF. The full variable domain, completed using reference TRBV7-6 and TRBJ2-7, is GAGVSQSPRYKVTKRGQDVALRCDPISGHVSLYWYRQALGQGPEFLTYFNYEAQQDKSGLPNDRFSAERPEGSISTLTIQRTEQRDSAMYRCVSSLAAGGPFEQYFGPGTRLTVT.

In the case of this clonotype: Relative to the germline gene, one junction end is altered; a read error may explain this. This chain joins TRBV11-2 and TRBJ2-2; a possible D gene is TRBD1 (6 bases). Germline CDR1 is SGHAT and CDR2 is FQNNGV. The CDR3 covers 15 residues. The CDR3 nucleotides are TGTGCCAGCAGCCACACCAAGGGGACAACCGGGGAGCTGTCTTTT. This codes for CASSHTKGTTGELSF.

This clonotype is categorized as medium-sized. V gene TRBV6-2 or TRBV6-3 combines with J gene TRBJ2-5, with a weak D call TRBD2 (5 bases). The CDR3 totals 13 residues. V dropped 4 bases and J dropped 2 bases, with 8 bases sitting between them. Germline CDR1 is MNHEY and CDR2 is SVGEGT. The CDR3 spells CASSLLGQETQYF. CDR3 in DNA: TGTGCCAGCAGTTTACTAGGACAAGAGACCCAGTACTTC.

With respect to this clonotype: One end of the junction varies from germline; a read error may be responsible. The chain links TRBV6-5 to TRBJ2-1, with 7 bases that match TRBD2. Germline-derived CDR1 and CDR2 are MNHEY and SVGAGI. The CDR3 length is 13 residues. CDR3 nucleotides: TGTGCCAGCAGTGGGGGGGGGAGGAATGGGCAGCTCTTC. The encoded protein is CASSGGGRNGQLF.